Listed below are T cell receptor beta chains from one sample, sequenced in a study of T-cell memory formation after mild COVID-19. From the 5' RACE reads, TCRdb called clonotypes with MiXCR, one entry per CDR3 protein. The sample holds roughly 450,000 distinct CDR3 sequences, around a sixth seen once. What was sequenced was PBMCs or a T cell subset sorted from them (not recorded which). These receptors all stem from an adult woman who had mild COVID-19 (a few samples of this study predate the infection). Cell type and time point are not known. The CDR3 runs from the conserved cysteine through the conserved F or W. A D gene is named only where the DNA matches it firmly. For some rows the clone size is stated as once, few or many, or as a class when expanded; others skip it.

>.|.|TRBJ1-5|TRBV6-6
TGTGCCAGCAGTTACGCAGAAACAAAACCGGGTCAGCCCCAGCATTTT
CASSYAETKPGQPQHF
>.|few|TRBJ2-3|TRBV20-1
TGCAGTGCTAGAGATTTAGGGGATACGCAGTATTTT
CSARDLGDTQYF
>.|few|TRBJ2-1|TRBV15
TGTGCCACCAGCAGAGAGCGGGGGCAGGAGCAGTTCTTC
CATSRERGQEQFF
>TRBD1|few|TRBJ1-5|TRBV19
TGTGCCAGCTCCGAGGGATGGACAGGGAAGGTTAGCAATCAGCCCCAGCATTTT
CASSEGWTGKVSNQPQHF
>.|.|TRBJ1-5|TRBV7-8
TGTGCCAGCAGCTTGAGGGATCAGCCCCAGCATTTT
CASSLRDQPQHF
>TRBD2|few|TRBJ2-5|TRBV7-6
TGTGCCAGCAGCTTCCTAGCGGGGGACCAAGAGACCCAGTACTTC
CASSFLAGDQETQYF
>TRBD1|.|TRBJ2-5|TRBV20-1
TGCAGTGCTAGAGCCAGGGGGCGAGAGACCCAGTACTTC
CSARARGRETQYF
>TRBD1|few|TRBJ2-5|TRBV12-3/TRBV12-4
TGTGCCAGCAACCGACAGGGCCGAGAGACCCAGTACTTC
CASNRQGRETQYF
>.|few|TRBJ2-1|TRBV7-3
TGTGCCAGCAGCGCATTACAGGGACTGACGTTCTTC
CASSALQGLTFF
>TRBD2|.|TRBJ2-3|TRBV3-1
TGTGCCAGCAGCCAAGAAATCGTCGCGGGGGGGCTGGGAGATACGCAGTATTTT
CASSQEIVAGGLGDTQYF
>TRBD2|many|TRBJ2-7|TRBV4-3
TGCGCCAGCAGCCGAGGACTAGCGGGAGGCTTGAGCTCCTACGAGCAGTACTTC
CASSRGLAGGLSSYEQYF
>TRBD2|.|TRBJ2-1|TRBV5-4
TGTGCCAGCACCGGACTAGCGGACAACTACAATGAGCAGTTCTTC
CASTGLADNYNEQFF
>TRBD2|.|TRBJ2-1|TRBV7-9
TGTGCCAGCAGCTTGAAAGACTGGACTAGCGGGAGAAGGGATGAGCAGTTCTTC
CASSLKDWTSGRRDEQFF
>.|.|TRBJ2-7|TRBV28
TGTGCCAGCAGTCCCCCCCCAACTAGCAGCTACGAGCAGTACTTC
CASSPPPTSSYEQYF
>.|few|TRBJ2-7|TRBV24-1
TGTGCCACCAGTGACACGGGACGGGGTACTTACGAGCAGTACTTC
CATSDTGRGTYEQYF
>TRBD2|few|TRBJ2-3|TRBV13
TGTGCCAGCTGGGAGCGGGGATCAGATACGCAGTATTTT
CASWERGSDTQYF
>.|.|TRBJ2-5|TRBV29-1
TGCAGCGTTAGTCTCTACTCTCAAGAGACCCAGTACTTC
CSVSLYSQETQYF
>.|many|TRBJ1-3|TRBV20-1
TGCAGTGCTTCCTCAGGGTTAGCTGGAAACACCATATATTTT
CSASSGLAGNTIYF
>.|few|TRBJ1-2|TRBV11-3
TGTGCCAGCAGCGATAGAAACAGAAAATATGGCTACACCTTC
CASSDRNRKYGYTF
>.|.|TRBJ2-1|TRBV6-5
TGTGCCAGCAGCCAAGACCGGGTAGTTCGGAATGAGCAGTTCTTC
CASSQDRVVRNEQFF
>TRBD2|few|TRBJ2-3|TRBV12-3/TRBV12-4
TGTGCCAGCAACGAGCGGGGGGGCACAGATACGCAGTATTTT
CASNERGGTDTQYF
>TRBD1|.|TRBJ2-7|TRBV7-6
TGTGCCAGAGGGACAGGGTCCTACGAGCAGTACTTC
CARGTGSYEQYF
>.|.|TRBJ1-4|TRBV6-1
TGTGCCAGCAGTGAAGCGCTACCGTCGGGCGATAATGAAAAACTGTTTTTT
CASSEALPSGDNEKLFF
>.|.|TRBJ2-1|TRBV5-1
TGCGCCAGCAGCGAGGACGGAGTTGGCTACAATGAGCAGTTCTTC
CASSEDGVGYNEQFF
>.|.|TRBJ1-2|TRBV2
TGTGCCAGCAGTGAAGGACACCTCTATGGCTACACCTTC
CASSEGHLYGYTF
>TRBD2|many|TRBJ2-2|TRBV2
TGTGCCAGCAGTGATTACGGCGCGGGGGGCCGCCTGGGGGAGCTGTTTTTT
CASSDYGAGGRLGELFF
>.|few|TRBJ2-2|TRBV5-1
TGCGCCAGCAGCTTGGTACAGGTTAGCACCGGGGAGCTGTTTTTT
CASSLVQVSTGELFF
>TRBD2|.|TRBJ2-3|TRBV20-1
TGCAGTGCTAGAGTAGGACTAGCGGGAGCTCCGGCTATGACAGATACGCAGTATTTT
CSARVGLAGAPAMTDTQYF
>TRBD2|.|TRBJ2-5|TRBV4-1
TGCGCCAGCGCCAGACTAGCGGGGGGTCAAGAGACCCAGTACTTC
CASARLAGGQETQYF